This T cell receptor beta chain appears in the sequencing data of a study of cytomegalovirus exposure and HLA in healthy donors. General study points: Another analysis was done later, and it associated more than 15,000 TCR beta sequences with HLA alleles at 0.05 false discovery rate. The study put 160 or so TCR beta chains on its list as cytomegalovirus-associated. Later analysis reportedly placed an Asian-associated ancestry cluster below the roughly 700-donor mean in N-insertions. A later analysis revealed that TCR association rates differed between HLA loci, peaking at DRB1 and bottoming out at HLA-C.

With 60 Vbeta and 13 Jbeta primers, the PCR was carried out. TCRdb's table, derived via immunoSEQ multiplex PCR, lists solely in-frame clones and lacks some. The sample records about 93,000 clones, roughly 72% being singletons. Germline V gene sequence: CDR1 SGDLS, CDR2 YYNGEE. With V trimmed by 5 bases and J by 7 bases, 10 bases remained unmatched. The length of the CDR3 is 16 residues. Note on this clone: What it binds is not known.

This TCR was sampled from a man aged 30-40 years in good health and CMV-seronegative. V usage is TRBV9 and J usage is TRBJ2-2; 11 bases match TRBD1. The material sequenced was PBMCs. DNA of the CDR3: TGTGCCAGCAGACCACCGGGACAGGGGGATAACGGGGAGCTGTTTTTT. Encoded protein: CASRPPGQGDNGELFF.